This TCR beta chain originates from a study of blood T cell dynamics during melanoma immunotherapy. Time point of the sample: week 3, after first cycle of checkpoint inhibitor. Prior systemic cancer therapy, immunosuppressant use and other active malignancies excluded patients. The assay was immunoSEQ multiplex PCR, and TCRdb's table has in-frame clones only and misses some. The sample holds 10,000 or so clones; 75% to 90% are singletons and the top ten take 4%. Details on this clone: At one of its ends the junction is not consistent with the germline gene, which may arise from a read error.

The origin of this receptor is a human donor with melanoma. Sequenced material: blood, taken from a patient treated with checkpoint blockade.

The CDR3 sequence: CARSSDGHRGAVF. As DNA, the CDR3 is TGTGCCAGAAGCTCAGATGGACACCGGGGAGCTGTTTTT. This sequence joins TRBV5-3 and TRBJ2-2, with D perhaps assigned TRBD1 or TRBD2 (5 bases each). TRBV5-3 is an ORF for which the function is uncertain. The CDR3 covers 13 residues.